This T cell receptor (beta chain) emerged from a study of tumor-infiltrating lymphocytes in primary liver carcinoma. Findings and limits, study-wide: Bulk, unsorted sampling meant CD4+ and CD8+ repertoires went uncompared.

Unsorted whole blood supplied the blood RNA, and germline DNA was isolated too. What was collected before surgery was approximately 4 milliliters of peripheral blood. Of note for this clonotype: Antigen: not known. A read error may be the cause here, since a much bigger clone is one base away.

TCR beta cDNA was made from roughly 450 ng total RNA with a constant-region primer. Three rounds of nested multiplex PCR with slightly modified ARM-PCR produced TCR beta libraries. It was with TRBV1-TRBV30 forward primers and a C-beta reverse primer that the first two PCR rounds were run, at roughly 10 cycles each. TCRdb processed the multiplex PCR reads anew with MiXCR; each CDR3 protein has one entry. The table has 300,000 to 400,000 distinct CDR3 sequences, less than 70% seen once. Germline lookup yields CDR1 MGHRA and CDR2 YSYEKL. There are 15 residues in the CDR3. The sequence was obtained from a man aged 40-50 years with primary liver carcinoma and hepatitis B virus infection. Sequences were obtained from peripheral blood. The V and J genes are TRBV4-1 and TRBJ2-1; 7 nucleotides match TRBD1. The CDR3 is CACSPGTVDYNEQFF. CDR3 DNA: TGCGCCTGCAGCCCCGGGACAGTAGATTACAATGAGCAGTTCTTC.